Detailed here is one TCR beta chain. The target antigen is unknown. CDR1 is SGHRS, CDR2 YFSETQ, per germline. The ends were cut back, 2 bases at V and 6 bases at J, with 11 bases in the middle. The length of the CDR3 is 14 residues. These data belong to a study of cytotoxic CD8 clonotypes in ibrutinib-treated CLL. Study information: Of a cohort that held around 10 relapsed/refractory and roughly 15 treatment-naive patients, some 17 were IGHV unmutated. Mean per-sample yields comprised around 260,000 productive templates and 94,082 productive rearrangements. Study findings and constraints: Clonality increased at ibrutinib response and stayed stable in sustained remission. At progression, however, it fell back toward baseline.

Sequencing was designed to attain a depth spanning 1 in 200,000 to 1 in 1 million T cells. TCRdb's table, derived via immunoSEQ multiplex PCR, lists solely in-frame clones and lacks some. The sample shows approximately 50,000 clones, 50% to 60% of them seen only once. This chain connects TRBV5-1 to TRBJ2-2; D call uncertain. The source material was PBMCs, sampled at disease progression, from a patient treated with ibrutinib. This clonotype originated in a human donor with chronic lymphocytic leukemia. As DNA, the CDR3 is TGCGCCAGCAGCTTCTTAAGTGTGGCCGGGGAGCTGTTTTTT. Amino acids: CASSFLSVAGELFF.